The present T cell receptor beta chain was sequenced within a study of cytomegalovirus exposure and HLA in healthy donors. Overall study context: Findings of an earlier analysis included roughly 120 million unique TCR beta sequences from roughly 190 million T cells. Study-wide points: In vitro experiments confirmed that three CMV-associated chains were specific for CMV antigens. Being productive about 90% or about 30% of the time was typical of most TCR beta V segments in an earlier analysis.

About this clone: What it recognizes is unknown.

Primers included in the PCR were 60 Vbeta and 13 Jbeta primers. Using immunoSEQ multiplex PCR, the repertoire was profiled, and TCRdb retains in-frame clones only, with some absent. The sample includes 65,000 to 95,000 clones, around 82% of them seen just once. The CDR3 has 16 residues. The sequenced sample was PBMCs. The genes are TRBV21-1 and TRBJ1-5; no check of the table's D call, TRBD1, against the DNA was made. TRBV21-1 is an annotated pseudogene. This receptor was obtained from a man aged 45-65 years in good health and CMV-seronegative. As DNA, the CDR3 is TGTGCCAGCAGCAAATCTCCGGCAGGTAATAATCAGCCCCAGCATTTT. As protein: CASSKSPAGNNQPQHF.